The 25 T cell receptor beta chains listed next were all sequenced from one sample in a study of CD8+CD57+ T cells in acquired aplastic anemia. For CDR3 and TCR beta VDJ profiling, genomic DNA was the template used. TCRdb used MiXCR to reprocess the reads, holding one entry per CDR3 protein. The data contain some 200,000 distinct CDR3 sequences, more than 45% of them singletons. Previously, flow cytometry had revealed CD8+CD57+ cell expansion in the patients chosen for sequencing. Sequences were obtained from sorted CD4+, CD8+, or CD8+CD57+ T cells (not recorded which) from PBMCs. The receptors were gathered from a human donor with aplastic anemia.

This clonotype was seen at least ten times. The V and J genes are TRBV20-1 and TRBJ2-1; a possible D gene is TRBD1 (6 bases). Germline V gene sequence: CDR1 DFQATT, CDR2 SNEGSKA (reference sequence). This CDR3 region has 15 residues. V dropped 2 bases and J dropped 4 bases, with 15 bases sitting between them. The CDR3 DNA is TGCAGTGCTAGAAAAACAGGGCCCGCGTACAATGAGCAGTTCTTC. This sequence encodes CSARKTGPAYNEQFF.

The gene calls are TRBV6-1 and TRBJ2-1, with D possibly being TRBD1 (5 bases). V was pared by 1 base and J by 2 bases, with 12 bases between. CDR3 length: 16 amino acids. The V gene's germline CDR1 is MNHNS and CDR2 SASEGT. The CDR3 reads CASSEVGRLTYNEQFF. The CDR3 region has the DNA TGTGCCAGCAGTGAAGTGGGGCGGTTAACCTACAATGAGCAGTTCTTC.

This chain links TRBV20-1 with TRBJ2-5; D call uncertain. CDR3 length: 15 residues. The germline gives CDR1 DFQATT, CDR2 SNEGSKA (reference sequence). Between the trimmed V and J ends, which lost 5 bases and 1 base, there was a span of 17 bases. Here the CDR3 reads CSAPEPEEPQETQYF. CDR3 bases: TGCAGTGCTCCGGAACCAGAAGAGCCCCAAGAGACCCAGTACTTC.

The table lists this clonotype with a few counts. This rearrangement joins TRBV2 to TRBJ2-2; 13 nucleotides align to TRBD2. The CDR3 has 13 residues. The germline V gene encodes CDR1 SNHLY and CDR2 FYNNEI. The J segment lost 5 bases and the V segment lost 9 bases, leaving 0 bases of the junction unmatched. The CDR3 loop reads CARGLAGTGELFF. CDR3 in DNA: TGTGCCAGGGGACTAGCGGGGACCGGGGAGCTGTTTTTT.

This clonotype was seen many times. J is TRBJ2-7 and V is TRBV6-5, with D unresolved. The CDR3 is 13 residues long. Trimming took 2 bases from V and 1 from J, leaving 6 bases between them. Germline lookup yields CDR1 MNHEY and CDR2 SVGAGI. The CDR3 nucleotides are TGTGCCAGCAGTTACGTCGGATCCTACGAGCAGTACTTC. Residues: CASSYVGSYEQYF.

This chain joins TRBV14 and TRBJ1-6, with 7 bases aligning to TRBD1. Germline assignment: CDR1 SGHDN and CDR2 FVKESK. J gave up 7 bases and V 5 bases, and 5 bases lay outside the gene matches. The CDR3 contains 14 residues. CDR3 nucleotides: TGTGCCAGCAGCTTCCGGGACAGCAATTCACCCCTCCACTTT. Translating it yields CASSFRDSNSPLHF.

This clonotype was detected once. The rearrangement links TRBV4-1 to TRBJ1-1; D is unresolved. Germline CDR1 is MGHRA and CDR2 is YSYEKL. This CDR3 spans 15 amino acids. With 4 bases removed from V and 6 bases from J, the gap between germline ends came to 18 bases. CDR3 bases: TGCGCCAGCAGCCCCCGAAGGGATGCTCTCGCTGAAGCTTTCTTT. Encoded protein: CASSPRRDALAEAFF.

The chain couples TRBV5-1 to TRBJ2-7; D uncertain. The CDR3 length is 13 residues. The germline V gene has CDR1 SGHRS and CDR2 YFSETQ. V lost 0 bases, J lost 6 bases, and 10 bases lay in between. CDR3 region: CASSLGAAREQYF. The CDR3 DNA reads TGCGCCAGCAGCTTGGGCGCGGCCCGCGAGCAGTACTTC.

This clonotype was seen only a few times. The gene calls are TRBV29-1 and TRBJ2-1; 8 bases map to TRBD1. The CDR3 is 11 amino acids. The germline V gene has CDR1 SQVTM and CDR2 ANQGSEA. J was trimmed by 14 bases and V by 6 bases; bases with no gene match: 9. The CDR3 protein is CSVAPGQGEFF. For the CDR3, the DNA is TGCAGCGTCGCCCCCGGACAGGGAGAGTTCTTC.

This clonotype was counted a single time. The chain joins TRBV7-9 to TRBJ2-1; TRBD2 aligns across 8 bases. Germline lookup yields CDR1 SEHNR and CDR2 FQNEAQ (reference sequence). The CDR3 runs 15 residues. With V trimmed by 4 bases and J by 9 bases, 11 bases remained unmatched. The CDR3 DNA is TGTGCCAGCAGCTCCCTATCCGGGACTAGACTTGAGCAGTTCTTC. Its protein is CASSSLSGTRLEQFF.

This chain connects TRBV20-1 to TRBJ1-1; D call uncertain. Looked up from germline, CDR1 is DFQATT and CDR2 is SNEGSKA (reference sequence). This CDR3 contains 15 residues. Trimming removed 0 bases from V and 3 bases from J, with 14 bases in between. This CDR3 reads CSARDIGRTHTEAFF. Here the CDR3 DNA reads TGCAGTGCTAGAGATATAGGCAGGACCCACACTGAAGCTTTCTTT.

This clonotype appeared a few times. The V and J genes are TRBV19 and TRBJ2-1; no firm D call. V lost 3 bases, J lost 7 bases, and 7 bases lay in between. Germline CDR1 is LNHDA and CDR2 is SQIVND (reference sequence). There are 12 residues in the CDR3. CDR3 loop: CASSIGLNEQFF. In DNA, the CDR3 is TGTGCCAGTAGTATCGGGCTGAATGAGCAGTTCTTC.

This clonotype was counted between two and nine times. The genes are TRBV24-1 and TRBJ1-1; possible D gene TRBD1, 6 bases. Trimming removed 6 bases at V and 8 bases at J, with 21 bases between. Germline V gene sequence: CDR1 KGHDR, CDR2 SFDVKD. The CDR3 runs to 15 residues. The chain's CDR3 is CATSLGSYRAGEAFF. CDR3 bases: TGTGCCACCAGTCTGGGGAGTTACAGGGCGGGGGAAGCTTTCTTT.

The V call is TRBV12-3 or TRBV12-4, the J call TRBJ1-2, with D tentatively TRBD1 (6 bases). The CDR3 runs 18 residues. Trimming pared 0 bases from V and 2 bases from J, leaving 19 bases between. CDR3 amino acids: CASSLAGDNGFRNYGYTF. The CDR3 DNA is TGTGCCAGCAGTTTAGCCGGGGACAATGGGTTCAGGAACTATGGCTACACCTTC.

The sample holds a few counts of this clonotype. The V call is TRBV24-1, the J call TRBJ2-3; the D is unclear. Trimming removed 6 bases at V and 4 bases at J, with 4 bases between. Germline values: CDR1 KGHDR, CDR2 SFDVKD. The CDR3 sequence is 11 residues long. The CDR3 nucleotides read TGTGCCACCAGTCAGGCAGATACGCAGTATTTT. Translated, it gives CATSQADTQYF.

This chain links TRBV2 with TRBJ1-6, with 12 positions matching TRBD1. The V and J ends lost 6 bases and 9 bases, in that order; junction bases with no gene match: 9. Germline values: CDR1 SNHLY, CDR2 FYNNEI. The CDR3 is 16 residues long. CDR3 DNA: TGTGCCAGCAGCTACGGGACAGGGGGCATGAGTTCACCCCTCCACTTT. It yields the protein CASSYGTGGMSSPLHF. Complete variable domain (other parts from reference TRBV2 and TRBJ1-6): EPEVTQTPSHQVTQMGQEVILRCVPISNHLYFYWYRQILGQKVEFLVSFYNNEISEKSEIFDDQFSVERPDGSNFTLKIRSTKLEDSAMYFCASSYGTGGMSSPLHFGNGTRLTVT.

The chain couples TRBV29-1 to TRBJ2-7; D might be TRBD1 (6 bases). This CDR3 comprises 15 residues. Deletions cut 3 bases from V and 0 bases from J, with 15 bases between. CDR1 is SQVTM and CDR2 is ANQGSEA in the germline V gene. CDR3 DNA: TGCAGCGTTGAGTACGGCAGGGGCCTCTCCTACGAGCAGTACTTC. Its protein is CSVEYGRGLSYEQYF.

This chain links TRBV11-2 with TRBJ2-3; no clear D. Germline CDR1 SGHAT, CDR2 FQNNGV. V lost 5 bases and J 3 bases, leaving 15 bases between the germline ends. The CDR3 length is 15 residues. This chain's CDR3 is CASSPGAHCTDTQYF. In DNA form, the CDR3 reads TGTGCCAGCAGCCCTGGTGCACATTGTACAGATACGCAGTATTTT.

The chain uses TRBV20-1 and TRBJ2-3, with TRBD1 as a possible D gene (6 bases). Germline V CDR1 and CDR2: DFQATT, SNEGSKA (reference sequence). The CDR3 sequence is 15 residues long. The V and J ends lost 1 base and 5 bases respectively, with 16 bases between them. In DNA form, the CDR3 reads TGCAGTGCTAGAGTACCAGGGGCCTTGGGAGATACGCAGTATTTT. Translated, it gives CSARVPGALGDTQYF.

The rearrangement links TRBV5-4 to TRBJ2-3; 7 nucleotides align to TRBD2. Germline V gene sequence: CDR1 SGHNT, CDR2 YYREEE (reference sequence). The CDR3 has 17 amino acids. J gave up 0 bases and V 0 bases, and 7 bases lay outside the gene matches. As DNA, the CDR3 is TGTGCCAGCAGCTTGGCTGGAGCGGGGTATAGCACAGATACGCAGTATTTT. Its translation is CASSLAGAGYSTDTQYF.

The chain uses TRBV15 and TRBJ2-1, with D perhaps assigned TRBD1 or TRBD2 (5 bases each). The CDR3 consists of 15 residues. V was shortened by 0 bases and J by 7 bases, with 13 bases between the two germline ends. Per the germline V gene, CDR1 is LNHNV and CDR2 is YYDKDF (reference sequence). The CDR3 DNA follows: TGTGCCACCAGCAGAGATCAGGGACGTAGAAATGAGCAGTTCTTC. Its protein product is CATSRDQGRRNEQFF.

V is TRBV6-1 and J is TRBJ1-6; a possible D gene is TRBD1 (6 bases). The germline gives CDR1 MNHNS, CDR2 SASEGT. V lost 6 bases to trimming and J lost 7 bases, with 16 bases between them. This CDR3 has 15 amino acids. This CDR3 is CASSQKGVLNSPLHF. The CDR3 coding sequence is TGTGCCAGCAGCCAAAAGGGGGTCCTCAATTCACCCCTCCACTTT.

This chain joins TRBV7-9 and TRBJ2-7; D perhaps matches TRBD1 (5 bases). Germline V gene data show CDR1 as SEHNR and CDR2 as FQNEAQ (reference sequence). V lost 1 base, J lost 6 bases, and 13 bases lay in between. The CDR3 has 14 residues. CDR3 nucleotide sequence: TGTGCCAGCAGCTTAGGACAAGGGGTCCTCGAGCAGTACTTC. Translation gives CASSLGQGVLEQYF.

The table lists this clonotype with a few counts. The chain joins TRBV10-3 to TRBJ2-2, with D unclear. This CDR3 is 14 amino acids long. Germline loops: CDR1 ENHRY, CDR2 SYGVKD. V dropped 3 bases and J dropped 4 bases, with 9 bases sitting between them. In DNA form, the CDR3 reads TGTGCCATCAGTGATGGAGATACCACCGGGGAGCTGTTTTTT. It translates to CAISDGDTTGELFF.

This clonotype was detected many times. The chain recombines TRBV20-1 with TRBJ1-1, with 12 bases that match TRBD1. This CDR3 comprises 19 residues. CDR1 and CDR2 (germline): DFQATT, SNEGSKA (reference sequence). V was pared by 0 bases and J by 5 bases, with 16 bases of the junction left unmatched. The CDR3 bases are TGCAGTGCTAGAGATCCCCTTTTAGGGACAGGGGGCTTGGGTACTGAAGCTTTCTTT. Protein: CSARDPLLGTGGLGTEAFF.